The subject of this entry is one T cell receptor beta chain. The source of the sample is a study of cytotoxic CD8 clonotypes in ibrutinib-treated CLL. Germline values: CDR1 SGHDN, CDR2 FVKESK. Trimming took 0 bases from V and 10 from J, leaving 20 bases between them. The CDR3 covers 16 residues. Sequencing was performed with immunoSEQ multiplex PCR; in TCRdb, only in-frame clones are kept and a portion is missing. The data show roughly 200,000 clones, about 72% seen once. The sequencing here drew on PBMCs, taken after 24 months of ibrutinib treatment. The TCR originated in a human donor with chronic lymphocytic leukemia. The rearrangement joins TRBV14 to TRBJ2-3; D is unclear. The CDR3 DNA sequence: TGTGCCAGCAGCCAAGATCGTGGGGATATAGTGTTGGCGCAGTATTTT. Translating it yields CASSQDRGDIVLAQYF.